The text below deals with one T cell receptor beta chain. Its antigen is undetermined. The data derive from a study of HIV-infected patients and healthy controls. Broader study findings: In healthy controls, MAIT alpha CDR3s were common; in HIV+ repertoires, severely depleted.

No cell fractionation was done, so the repertoire covers all unsorted peripheral blood T cells. Per the germline V gene, CDR1 is SEHNR and CDR2 is FQNEAQ (reference sequence). This CDR3 comprises 14 residues. V lost 2 bases, J lost 1 base, and 9 bases lay in between. Reverse transcription used roughly 480 ng RNA and constant-region primers for alpha and beta. Alpha and beta chain libraries were made separately by chain-specific third strand synthesis with multiplexing indices. Each CDR3 protein gets one entry after TCRdb re-called the 5' RACE reads with MiXCR. In the table there are 9,900 or so distinct CDR3 sequences, approximately 5.2% of which are singletons.

The rearrangement uses TRBV7-9 and TRBJ2-7; D remains unclear. The TCR sequence derives from an adult with HIV infection. Sample: blood, taken before antiretroviral therapy. The CDR3 bases are TGTGCCAGCAGCTTATTAGGGTCTTCCTACGAGCAGTACTTC. It encodes CASSLLGSSYEQYF. The full variable domain, rest sourced from reference TRBV7-9 and TRBJ2-7, is DTGVSQNPRHKITKRGQNVTFRCDPISEHNRLYWYRQTLGQGPEFLTYFQNEAQLEKSRLLSDRFSAERPKGSFSTLEIQRTEQGDSAMYLCASSLLGSSYEQYFGPGTRLTVT.